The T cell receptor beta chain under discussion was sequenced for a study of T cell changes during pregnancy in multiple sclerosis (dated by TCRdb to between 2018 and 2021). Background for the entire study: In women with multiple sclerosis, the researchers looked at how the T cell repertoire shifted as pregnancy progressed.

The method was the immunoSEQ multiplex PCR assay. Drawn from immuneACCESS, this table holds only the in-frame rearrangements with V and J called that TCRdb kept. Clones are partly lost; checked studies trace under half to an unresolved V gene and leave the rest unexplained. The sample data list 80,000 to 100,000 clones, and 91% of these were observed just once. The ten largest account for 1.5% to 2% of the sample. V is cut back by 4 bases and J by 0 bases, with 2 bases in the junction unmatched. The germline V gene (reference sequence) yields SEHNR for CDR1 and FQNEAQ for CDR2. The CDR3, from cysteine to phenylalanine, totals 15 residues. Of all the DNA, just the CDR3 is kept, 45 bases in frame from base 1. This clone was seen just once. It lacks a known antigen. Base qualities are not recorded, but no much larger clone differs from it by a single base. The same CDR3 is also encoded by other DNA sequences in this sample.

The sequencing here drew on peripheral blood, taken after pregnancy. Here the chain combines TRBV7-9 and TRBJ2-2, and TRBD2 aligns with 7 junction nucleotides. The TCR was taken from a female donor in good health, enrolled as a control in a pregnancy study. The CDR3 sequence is CASSSGGTNTGELFF. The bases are TGTGCCAGCAGCTCCGGGGGGACGAACACCGGGGAGCTGTTTTTT.